The clone carrying this T cell receptor (beta chain) was picked up a small number of times. The antigen remains undetermined. A second PCR, run for roughly 7 to 11 cycles, used a sample-barcoded 5' primer plus a J-beta primer mix. MiXCR, applied by TCRdb to the 5' RACE reads, yields one record per CDR3 protein. The sample lists about 1.4 million distinct CDR3 sequences; almost 60% were seen once. The record originates from a study of blood T cells in healthy people across ages. Findings of the study overall: While age rose, TCR beta diversity per million T cells dropped in a roughly linear way.

The CDR3 sequence is 16 residues long. The J segment lost 0 bases and the V segment lost 3 bases, leaving 6 bases of the junction unmatched. The V gene is TRBV12-3 or TRBV12-4, the J gene TRBJ2-3, with 7 bases lining up with TRBD2. The material sequenced was blood. This TCR derives from a man aged 18 to 35 in good health. The CDR3 bases are TGTGCCAGCAGTTTGCCCTCGGGGGGAAGCACAGATACGCAGTATTTT. Encoded protein: CASSLPSGGSTDTQYF.